This T cell receptor (beta chain) originates from a study of OX40 agonist ivuxolimab in advanced cancers. Study background: Aged roughly 23 to 79 with a mean of about 60 years, they were 82.7% male. Whole-study results and caveats: CD8+ T cells averaged more expanded clones than CD4+.

This clone was counted between two and nine times. Its antigen is still unknown. Sequencing was performed with immunoSEQ multiplex PCR; in TCRdb, only in-frame clones are kept and a portion is missing. This sample yields approximately 72,000 clones, of which roughly 88% are seen a single time; around 0.9% belongs to the top ten. Sequenced here: CD4+ or CD8+ T cells sorted from blood, sampled in a trial of the OX40 agonist ivuxolimab. This TCR came from an adult with an advanced solid tumor such as melanoma, head and neck, liver or kidney cancer.

CDR3: CAISESPGGRAFF. Here the CDR3 DNA reads TGTGCCATCAGTGAGTCCCCGGGGGGGCGAGCTTTCTTT. The chain joins TRBV10-3 to TRBJ1-1, with a possible D match to TRBD1 (6 bases). The germline V gene encodes CDR1 ENHRY and CDR2 SYGVKD. The CDR3 runs to 13 residues. The V and J ends lost 0 bases and 10 bases respectively, with 12 bases between them.